Listed below are T cell receptor beta chains from one sample, sequenced in a study of a mutant IDH1 vaccine in newly diagnosed glioma. The table came from immunoSEQ multiplex PCR; TCRdb's copy has only in-frame clones and leaves some out. The sample holds around 82,000 clones, almost 85% seen once. Here the sequenced sample was PBMCs, taken from a glioma patient treated with radiotherapy, temozolomide or both. These receptor sequences come from a man aged 35 to 55 with glioma. Some clones in this sample may be carry-over from other donors' samples. CDR3s include the opening cysteine and the closing phenylalanine or tryptophan.

>TRBJ2-2|TRBV30
CAWRTGDNTGELFF
>TRBJ1-3|TRBV7-9
CASSAPGTGRNTIYF
>TRBJ1-5|TRBV27
CASSFSDGLGQPQHF
>TRBJ1-1|TRBV20-1
CSASFTEAFF
>TRBJ1-2|TRBV6-5
CASGRREDGYTF
>TRBJ1-1|TRBV30
CASYRGWNTEAFF
>TRBJ2-5|TRBV18
CASSPGVGAPQETQYF
>TRBJ2-7|TRBV6-5
CASSYQETNYEQYF
>TRBJ2-2|TRBV5-1
CASSIGQGGVGELFF
>TRBJ1-2|TRBV4-1
CASSQTPGGNYGYTF
>TRBJ1-6|TRBV30
CAWGPMGGSPLHF
>TRBJ2-1|TRBV19
CASNWGSYNEQFF
>TRBJ1-4|TRBV12-2
CASRLWGNEKLFF
>TRBJ1-2|TRBV15
CATSRDRTDSAIYGYTF
>TRBJ1-2|TRBV5-1
CASRTGGVYGYTF
>TRBJ1-2|TRBV4-2
CASSQEGIGQGGSGYGYTF
>TRBJ1-3|TRBV6-5
CASSYDTNSGNTIYF
>TRBJ1-6|TRBV7-2
CASSPITGRYNSPLHF
>TRBJ1-1|TRBV6-1
CASSQQGVLNTEAFF
>TRBJ2-1|TRBV1
CTSSLPTGPHTNEQFF
>TRBJ1-6|TRBV7-9
CASTLPARGSNSPLHF
>TRBJ1-2|TRBV18
CASSPAPQGRNGYTF
>TRBJ1-5|TRBV18
CASSPLNRGDQPQHF
>TRBJ2-7|TRBV5-1
CASSPIGSGSYEQYF
>TRBJ2-5|TRBV7-9
CASSPFLSRGEGETQYF
>TRBJ1-1|TRBV10-3
CAIRGTGGTEAFF
>TRBJ2-3|TRBV10-2
CASSEGTQGTQYF
>TRBJ2-7|TRBV6-1
CASRGAGGYEQYF
>TRBJ1-3|TRBV6-1
CASSSDRNSGNTIYF
>TRBJ1-2|TRBV29-1
CSVGQTNYGYTF
>TRBJ2-7|TRBV4-1
CASSQVQDNGYEQYF
>TRBJ2-7|TRBV9
CASSVQPTGLVYEQYF
>TRBJ1-2|TRBV13
CASSQDRSNYGYTF
>TRBJ1-2|TRBV19
CASSLGGAGNYGYTF
>TRBJ2-5|TRBV6-1
CASSGKKAQETQYF
>TRBJ2-7|TRBV6-5
CASSYGTGYEQYF
>TRBJ2-1|TRBV29-1
CSVGGVTGGVTPVNEQFF
>TRBJ1-1|TRBV19
CASSIVGTVLNTEAFF
>TRBJ2-2|TRBV5-4
CASGQGGGSRNTGELFF
>TRBJ2-1|TRBV6-5
CASRRERYTYNEQFF
>TRBJ1-6|TRBV30
CAWSQGNSPLHF
>TRBJ1-4|TRBV6-5
CASSTGWEKLFF
>TRBJ1-1|TRBV5-1
CASSLQGINTEAFF
>TRBJ2-1|TRBV6-5
CASSLDRALYNEQFF
>TRBJ1-1|TRBV2
CASTLEGVNTEAFF
>TRBJ2-7|TRBV10-3
CATAPDLLGEQYF
>TRBJ1-5|TRBV7-9
CASSLTGDSNQPQHF
>TRBJ1-1|TRBV5-1
CASSVTGGGQNTEAFF
>TRBJ1-6|TRBV19
CASSPGGNGSPLHF
>TRBJ1-1|TRBV10-3
CASRQGRTEAFF
>TRBJ2-1|TRBV5-1
CASSPGRYNEQFF
>TRBJ1-1|TRBV29-1
CSVRSQGAGGTEAFF